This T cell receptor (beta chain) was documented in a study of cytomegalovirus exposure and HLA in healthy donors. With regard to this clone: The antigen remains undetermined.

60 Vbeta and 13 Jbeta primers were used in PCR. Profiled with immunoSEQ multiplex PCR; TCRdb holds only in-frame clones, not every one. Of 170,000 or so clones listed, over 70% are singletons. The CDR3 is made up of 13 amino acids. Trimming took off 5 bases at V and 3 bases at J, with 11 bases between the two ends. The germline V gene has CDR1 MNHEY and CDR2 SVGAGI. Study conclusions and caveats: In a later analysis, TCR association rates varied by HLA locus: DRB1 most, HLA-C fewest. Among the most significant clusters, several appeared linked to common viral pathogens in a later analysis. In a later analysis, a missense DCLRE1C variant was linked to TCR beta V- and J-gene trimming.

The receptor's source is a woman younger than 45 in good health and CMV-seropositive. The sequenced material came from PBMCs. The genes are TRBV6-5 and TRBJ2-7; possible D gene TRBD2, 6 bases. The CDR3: CASSRDSNYEQYF. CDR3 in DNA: TGTGCCAGCAGTCGGGACTCCAACTACGAGCAGTACTTC.